The entry below gives a single T cell receptor (beta chain) sequence along with its context. Clones were read by immunoSEQ multiplex PCR, and TCRdb kept only the in-frame ones, dropping some. This sample has under 200,000 clones, with just under 85% found just once. This sample is drawn from a study of blood T cell repertoires in COVID-19. This CDR3 region has 15 residues. Per the germline V gene, CDR1 is MNHEY and CDR2 is SVGAGI. The germline V and J ends were trimmed by 6 bases and 3 bases, with 17 bases remaining between them. This clonotype originated in a woman of 80 years or more with COVID-19, enrolled during active disease. V usage is TRBV6-5 and J usage is TRBJ1-2; D may be TRBD1 (5 bases). Sequencing used peripheral blood. The DNA of the CDR3 is TGTGCCAGCAGCTTGGAGGGTCGGGGGGACTATGGCTACACCTTC. This sequence encodes CASSLEGRGDYGYTF.